The entry below describes one TCR beta chain. CDR3 length equals 13 residues. Trimming pared 4 bases from V and 3 bases from J, leaving 10 bases between. Germline-derived CDR1 and CDR2 are SGHTA and FQGNSA. This record comes from a study of blood T cell repertoires in COVID-19. Study at large: The United States, Italy and Spain were the sources of the acute and convalescent COVID-19 samples.

Authors' data handling: From reference gene primer amplification, estimates of nucleated cell counts were derived. This table comes from immunoSEQ multiplex PCR, and its TCRdb copy is limited to in-frame clones, with some not included. V and J calls and clone size are as listed in that table; D and trimming were resolved from the DNA. The table records some 180,000 clones, about 88% of them present only once. The chain is built from TRBV7-2 and TRBJ2-7; D is uncertain. This TCR was sampled from a man in his fifties who had recovered from COVID-19. Sequencing was carried out using peripheral blood. CDR3 in amino acids: CASSSQVSYEQYF. CDR3 coding DNA: TGTGCCAGCAGCTCGCAGGTCAGCTACGAGCAGTACTTC.